This T cell receptor beta chain derives from a study of control samples from healthy donors and cancer patients (dated by TCRdb to 2019 to 2021). Libraries were made using the immunoSEQ multiplex PCR assay. Not all clones reach the TCRdb copy of this immuneACCESS table, which keeps in-frame sequences only. Checked studies attribute under half of the gap to unresolved V genes and leave the rest unexplained. The sample includes around 130,000 clones, with around 90% observed a single time. The ten largest clones capture 40% of the sample. Concerning this clone: No antigen is known for it. Per-base quality was not reported, and no clone a single base away is much larger than it.

V gives up 4 bases and J gives up 3 bases, and the segment between their germline ends measures 10 bases. The CDR1 and CDR2 encoded by the germline V gene (reference sequence) are SEHNR and FQNEAQ. From the cysteine up to the phenylalanine, the CDR3 has a length of 13 residues. Left in the record is the CDR3 DNA by itself, 39 bases read in frame from the first base. Rearrangement joined TRBV7-9 to TRBJ2-7, with no D gene named confidently. The clonotype was recovered from a man aged 50 to 59 in good health. The sample consisted of blood. CDR3 protein: CASSSGSGYEQYF. Read as DNA, the sequence is TGTGCCAGCAGCTCCGGGTCAGGCTACGAGCAGTACTTC.